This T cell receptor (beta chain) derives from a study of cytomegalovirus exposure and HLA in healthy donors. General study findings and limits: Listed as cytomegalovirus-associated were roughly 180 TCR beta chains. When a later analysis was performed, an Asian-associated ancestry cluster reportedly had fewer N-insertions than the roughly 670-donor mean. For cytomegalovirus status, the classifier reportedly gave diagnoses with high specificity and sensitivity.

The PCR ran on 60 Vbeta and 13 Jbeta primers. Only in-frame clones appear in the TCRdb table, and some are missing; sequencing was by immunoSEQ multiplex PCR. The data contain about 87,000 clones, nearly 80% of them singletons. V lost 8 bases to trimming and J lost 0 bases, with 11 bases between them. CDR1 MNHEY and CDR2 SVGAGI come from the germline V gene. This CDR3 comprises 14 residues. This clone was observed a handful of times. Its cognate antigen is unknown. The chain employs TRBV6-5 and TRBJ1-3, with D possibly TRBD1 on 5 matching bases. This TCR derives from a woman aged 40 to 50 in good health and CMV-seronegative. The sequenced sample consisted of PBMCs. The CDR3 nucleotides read TGTGCCAGCGGCTACAGGAGCTCTGGAAACACCATATATTTT. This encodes CASGYRSSGNTIYF.